This TCR beta chain was captured by sequencing in a study of blood T cell repertoires in COVID-19. Study at large: Sites in the United States, Italy and Spain provided acute and convalescent COVID-19 samples.

The repertoire was sequenced with immunoSEQ multiplex PCR; TCRdb's copy has only in-frame clones and lacks some. The table lists 50,000 to 65,000 clones, 87% of them singletons. Seattle patient enrollment occurred during active infection, with longitudinal follow-up thereafter. V was shortened by 0 bases and J by 7 bases, with 13 bases between the two germline ends. The CDR3 extends over 15 amino acids. The chain has TRBV23-1 and TRBJ1-5; D gene unclear. TRBV23-1 belongs to the ORF category, with a function that is uncertain. What was sequenced was peripheral blood. The source of this sequence is a woman at least 80 years old with COVID-19, enrolled during active disease. CDR3 residues: CASSQSRQREQPQHF. As DNA, the CDR3 is TGCGCCAGCAGTCAATCTCGACAACGTGAGCAGCCCCAGCATTTT.